This entry lists 5 T cell receptor beta chains sequenced from one sample in a study of regulatory T cells in long-lasting Graves disease. Time point: newly diagnosed GD, antithyroid drugs for less than 3 months. PBMC-derived RNA was used for the TCR library. According to the study, TCR beta libraries were built with iRepertoire HTBI primers and CDR3-region Arm-PCR. Via MiXCR, TCRdb re-called the multiplex PCR reads, giving one row per CDR3 protein. The table has 320,000 or so distinct CDR3 sequences, approximately 20% seen once; the top ten hold approximately 35%. This specimen was peripheral blood mononuclear cells (PBMCs), taken at new diagnosis, from a patient treated with antithyroid drugs. The receptors stem from a female donor with Graves disease.

A word on this clonotype: A much larger clone is a single base away; this may be a read error. The CDR3 is CSVLRGGPAEQFF. DNA of the CDR3: TGCAGTGTGTTGAGGGGAGGGCCTGCCGAGCAGTTCTTC. The chain is built from TRBV20-1 and TRBJ2-1; 7 positions agree with TRBD2. CDR1 is DFQATT, CDR2 SNEGSKA, per germline (reference sequence). The V and J ends lost 7 bases and 10 bases, in that order; junction bases with no gene match: 13. CDR3 size: 13 residues.

This clonotype was found many times. The chain uses TRBV2 and TRBJ2-5; weak D call: TRBD2 (5 bases). Deletions cut 6 bases from V and 2 bases from J, with 19 bases between. Germline V gene data show CDR1 as SNHLY and CDR2 as FYNNEI. This CDR3 is built from 16 residues. CDR3 nucleotide sequence: TGTGCCAGCAGCCAAACCGGGATGGTCCAACAAGAGACCCAGTACTTC. Its translation: CASSQTGMVQQETQYF.

Comment on this clonotype: This is likely an artifact of a read error, given a far larger clone one base away. V usage is TRBV12-3 or TRBV12-4 and J usage is TRBJ2-1, with 8 positions matching TRBD2. V was clipped by 1 base and J by 10 bases; unmatched bases: 6. The CDR3 sequence is 14 residues long. In nucleotides, the CDR3 is TGTGCCAGCAGTTTAGGGGGACTAGTCGACGAGCAGTTCTTC. This codes for CASSLGGLVDEQFF.

This clonotype was counted at least ten times. The chain combines TRBV10-2 with TRBJ2-1, with 7 bases lining up with TRBD2. In germline, CDR1 is WSHSY, CDR2 SAAADI. This CDR3 is 13 amino acids long. The J segment lost 5 bases and the V segment lost 8 bases, leaving 6 bases of the junction unmatched. Here the CDR3 DNA reads TGCGCCAGCGATCCTAGCGGAAACAATGAGCAGTTCTTC. Encoded protein: CASDPSGNNEQFF.

Of note for this clonotype: A single base is all that separates this from a far larger clone, so a read error is likely. The chain uses TRBV20-1 and TRBJ2-1; TRBD2 aligns across 7 bases. The end of the DNA fits TRBJ2-5 better, so the J call may be wrong. CDR1 is DFQATT, CDR2 SNEGSKA, per germline (reference sequence). CDR3 length equals 14 residues. DNA of the CDR3: TGCAGTGCGCAAGGGGCTAGCGGAGTAGAGGCCCAGTACTTC. The encoded protein is CSAQGASGVEAQYF.